These 15 T cell receptor beta chains were sequenced from one sample in a study of PD-L1 blockade in urothelial cancer. Sequenced by immunoSEQ multiplex PCR; TCRdb stores in-frame clones only, minus some. The data show 50,000 or so clones, 60% to 80% seen once. Sequencing was performed on PBMCs, taken around atezolizumab (anti-PD-L1) treatment. Every receptor here comes from a man in his 70s with urothelial cancer.

V gene TRBV19 combines with J gene TRBJ2-7; a possible D gene is TRBD1 (6 bases). This CDR3 comprises 15 residues. Trimming removed 7 bases at V and 7 bases at J, with 23 bases between. Germline V gene sequence: CDR1 LNHDA, CDR2 SQIVND (reference sequence). CDR3 sequence reads: CASTPSAGVAREQYF. Here the CDR3 DNA reads TGTGCCAGTACCCCCTCGGCAGGGGTAGCGCGGGAGCAGTACTTC.

This chain uses TRBV6-6 with TRBJ2-2; weak D call: TRBD1 (6 bases). Trimming cost V 4 bases and J 6 bases, with 18 bases left between them. The CDR3 extends over 16 amino acids. Germline loops: CDR1 MNHNY, CDR2 SVGAGI (reference sequence). Written as DNA, the CDR3 is TGTGCCAGCAGTTCGAGCACAGGGAAGGGGGCCGGGGAGCTGTTTTTT. Protein sequence: CASSSSTGKGAGELFF.

This chain joins TRBV4-3 and TRBJ2-3, with TRBD1 identical over 10 bases. This CDR3 is built from 16 residues. The germline gives CDR1 LGHNA, CDR2 YSLEER. Unmatched junction bases numbered 12, after V lost 3 bases and J lost 9 bases. The CDR3, as DNA: TGCGCCAGCAGCCATCAGACAGGGGGCGAGGGGGAGACGCAGTATTTT. Translated, it gives CASSHQTGGEGETQYF.

The chain links TRBV4-3 to TRBJ2-3, with 9 positions matching TRBD2. The CDR3 has 16 residues. J gave up 2 bases and V 3 bases, and 6 bases lay outside the gene matches. CDR1 and CDR2 from the germline V gene are LGHNA and YSLEER. DNA of the CDR3: TGCGCCAGCAGCCATCGCGGGGGGGCCTACACAGATACGCAGTATTTT. Encoded protein: CASSHRGGAYTDTQYF.

The chain uses TRBV30 and TRBJ2-7; possibly TRBD2 for D (5 bases). This CDR3 region has 13 residues. V was trimmed by 4 bases and J by 7 bases, leaving 17 bases between them. Per the germline V gene, CDR1 is GTSNPN and CDR2 is SVGIG (reference sequence). CDR3 in amino acids: CAWTKLGPGEQYF. In DNA, the CDR3 is TGTGCCTGGACCAAACTGGGCCCGGGGGAGCAGTACTTC.

The genes are TRBV5-1 and TRBJ1-1, with no clear D. The CDR3 loop spans 12 amino acids. Germline CDR1 reads SGHRS; CDR2 reads YFSETQ. Trimming removed 3 bases from V and 10 bases from J, with 13 bases in between. This chain's CDR3 is CASSSESGRAFF. The CDR3, as DNA: TGCGCCAGCAGCTCCGAGTCGGGGAGAGCTTTCTTT.

The gene calls are TRBV30 and TRBJ2-2; possible D gene TRBD2, 6 bases. The V end was cut by 3 bases, the J end by 1 base, with 9 bases between. The CDR3 is 14 residues long. CDR1 is GTSNPN, CDR2 SVGIG, per germline (reference sequence). The CDR3 protein is CAWRGDWNTGELFF. The CDR3 DNA sequence: TGTGCCTGGAGAGGGGACTGGAACACCGGGGAGCTGTTTTTT. The full variable domain, its missing parts supplied by reference TRBV30 and TRBJ2-2, is SQTIHQWPATLVQPVGSPLSLECTVEGTSNPNLYWYRQAAGRGLQLLFYSVGIGQISSEVPQNLSASRPQDRQFILSSKKLLLSDSGFYLCAWRGDWNTGELFFGEGSRLTVL.

This clone was found a few times. This chain links TRBV28 with TRBJ2-2; 11 positions match TRBD2. V gave up 6 bases and J gave up 6 bases; unmatched junction bases: 6. Germline lookup yields CDR1 MDHEN and CDR2 SYDVKM. The CDR3 runs 15 residues. In nucleotides, the CDR3 is TGTGCCAGCAGATATAGCGGGAGGGGTGCCGGGGAGCTGTTTTTT. This gives the protein CASRYSGRGAGELFF. Filled out from reference TRBV28 and TRBJ2-2, the complete variable domain reads DVKVTQSSRYLVKRTGEKVFLECVQDMDHENMFWYRQDPGLGLRLIYFSYDVKMKEKGDIPEGYSVSREKKERFSLILESASTNQTSMYLCASRYSGRGAGELFFGEGSRLTVL.

The chain is built from TRBV5-8 and TRBJ1-5, with D possibly matching TRBD1 (6 bases). This CDR3 has 15 amino acids. The germline gives CDR1 SGHTS, CDR2 YDEGEE. Trimming shortened V by 5 bases and J by 4 bases, and 16 bases separated the two germline ends. The CDR3 DNA sequence: TGTGCCAGCAGTGCCTTTGACAGGCCAAATCAGCCCCAGCATTTT. Its translation is CASSAFDRPNQPQHF.

This clone was detected a few times. V is TRBV27 and J is TRBJ2-7, with D perhaps TRBD2 (6 bases). Germline V gene sequence: CDR1 MNHEY, CDR2 SMNVEV (reference sequence). This CDR3 region has 13 residues. V lost 6 bases, J lost 5 bases, and 14 bases lay in between. CDR3: CASRTGGMHEQYF. DNA of the CDR3: TGTGCCAGCAGGACCGGAGGGATGCACGAGCAGTACTTC.

This clone was detected only a few times. This chain links TRBV6-5 with TRBJ1-4; TRBD1 is a possible D gene (6 bases). This CDR3 contains 15 residues. Looked up from germline, CDR1 is MNHEY and CDR2 is SVGAGI. V lost 5 bases to trimming and J lost 8 bases, with 18 bases between them. The CDR3 nucleotides read TGTGCCAGCAGTCCGACAGGAGCACCCGGGGAAAAACTGTTTTTT. It is translated as CASSPTGAPGEKLFF.

The rearrangement joins TRBV12-5 to TRBJ1-1; D might be TRBD1 (6 bases). With 2 bases removed from V and 9 bases from J, the gap between germline ends came to 10 bases. This CDR3 has 12 residues. Germline-derived CDR1 and CDR2 are LGHNT and FRNRAP. CDR3 residues: CASGLNQGQAFF. DNA for the CDR3: TGTGCTAGTGGTTTGAACCAGGGGCAAGCTTTCTTT.

The chain uses TRBV4-1 and TRBJ2-7, with TRBD1 matching 7 bases. The ends lost 3 bases at V and 5 bases at J; junction bases unmatched: 10. Germline V gives CDR1 MGHRA, CDR2 YSYEKL. This CDR3 region has 15 residues. The CDR3: CASSHRQGEWNEQYF. In DNA form, the CDR3 reads TGCGCCAGCAGCCACAGACAGGGAGAGTGGAACGAGCAGTACTTC.

This clone was seen only once. The chain combines TRBV5-1 with TRBJ2-3, with TRBD2 matching over 8 bases. V was pared by 4 bases and J by 5 bases, with 15 bases of the junction left unmatched. Germline V gene data show CDR1 as SGHRS and CDR2 as YFSETQ. There are 17 residues in the CDR3. CDR3 bases: TGCGCCAGCAGCGCGGCCCGAGGGCGGGGGGCCGAAGATACGCAGTATTTT. It encodes CASSAARGRGAEDTQYF.

The rearrangement uses TRBV7-3 and TRBJ1-1; D may be TRBD1 (5 bases). CDR1 is SGHTA, CDR2 FQGTGA, per germline. The V gene lost 2 bases and the J gene lost 4 bases, with 14 bases spanning the gap. This CDR3 contains 15 residues. The CDR3 DNA sequence: TGTGCCAGCAGCTTACTAGGGGAGGGAGGCACTGAAGCTTTCTTT. Protein sequence: CASSLLGEGGTEAFF. The variable domain in full, with the rest retrieved from reference TRBV7-3 and TRBJ1-1, is GAGVSQTPSNKVTEKGKYVELRCDPISGHTALYWYRQSLGQGPEFLIYFQGTGAADDSGLPNDRFFAVRPEGSVSTLKIQRTERGDSAVYLCASSLLGEGGTEAFFGQGTRLTVV.